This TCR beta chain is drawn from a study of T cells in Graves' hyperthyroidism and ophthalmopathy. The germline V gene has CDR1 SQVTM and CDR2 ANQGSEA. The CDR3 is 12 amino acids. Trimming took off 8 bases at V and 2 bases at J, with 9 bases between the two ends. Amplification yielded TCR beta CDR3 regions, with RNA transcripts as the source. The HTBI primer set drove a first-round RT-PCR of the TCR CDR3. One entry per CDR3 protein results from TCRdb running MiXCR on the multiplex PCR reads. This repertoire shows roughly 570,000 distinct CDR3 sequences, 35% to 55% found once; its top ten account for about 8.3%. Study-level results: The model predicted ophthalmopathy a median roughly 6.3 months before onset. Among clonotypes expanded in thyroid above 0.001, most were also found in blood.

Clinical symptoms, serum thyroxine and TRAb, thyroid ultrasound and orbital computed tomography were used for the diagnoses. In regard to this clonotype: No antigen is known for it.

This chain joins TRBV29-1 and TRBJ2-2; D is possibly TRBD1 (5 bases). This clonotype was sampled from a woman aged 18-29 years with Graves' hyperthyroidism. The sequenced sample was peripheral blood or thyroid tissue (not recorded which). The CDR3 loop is CSRGGNTGELFF. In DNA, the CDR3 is TGCAGCAGGGGCGGCAACACCGGGGAGCTGTTTTTT.